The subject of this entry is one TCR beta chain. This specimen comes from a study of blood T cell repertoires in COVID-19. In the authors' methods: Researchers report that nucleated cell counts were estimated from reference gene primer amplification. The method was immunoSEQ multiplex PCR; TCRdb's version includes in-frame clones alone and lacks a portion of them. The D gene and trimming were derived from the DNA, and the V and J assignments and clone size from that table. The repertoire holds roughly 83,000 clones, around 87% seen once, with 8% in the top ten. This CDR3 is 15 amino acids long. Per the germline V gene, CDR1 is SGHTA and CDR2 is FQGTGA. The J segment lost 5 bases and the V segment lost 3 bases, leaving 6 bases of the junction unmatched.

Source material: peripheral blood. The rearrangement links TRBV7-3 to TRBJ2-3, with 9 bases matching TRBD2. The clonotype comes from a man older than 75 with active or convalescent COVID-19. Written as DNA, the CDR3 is TGTGCCAGCAGCTTCTTAGCGGGAGTGGGAGATACGCAGTATTTT. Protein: CASSFLAGVGDTQYF.